This TCR beta chain was captured in a study of T cells expressing NK-cell markers (TCRdb year 2020). As for the study more broadly: Eight or nine donors provided sorted CD3+CD56+NKG2C+, CD3+CD56+NKG2C- and CD3+CD56-NKG2C+ T-cell subsets, whose TCR beta-chain repertoires were profiled. Among the eight sequenced donors, seven were HCMV-seropositive and one was HCMV-seronegative. The study sequenced eight donors, all healthy volunteers chosen at random: three men and five women. Sequencing of the libraries produced 2 x 150 bp reads on Illumina HiSeq 2000/2500, MiSeq or NextSeq. The full study reports these points: In several donors, the dominant CD3+CD56+NKG2C+ clonotypes were found to rank among the top 10 CD8+ clonotypes and to make up about 1.0-7.5% of CD8+ T cells. It remained unclear whether the expanded NKG2C-expressing T cell clones were specific for HCMV antigens. Those dominant clonotypes were again the most abundant among CD3+CD56-NKG2C+ cells in a few donors, at roughly 28.3-60.1%.

Measured from the cysteine to the phenylalanine, the CDR3 is 15 residues long. Nucleotide data are not available. As encoded in the germline V gene, CDR1 is SGHVS while CDR2 is FNYEAQ. TCRdb shows the sequencer as Illumina HiSeq 2000. 5'RACE template switching, by which a universal primer site and unique molecular identifiers were added, was used to make TCR beta cDNA libraries. cDNA synthesis was primed from the TCR beta constant segment and was followed by two successive PCR amplification steps. On the authors' methods: MIGEC was used to demultiplex reads and group reads by UMI, and MiTCR was used to assemble and quantify clonotypes. To remove erroneous sequences, TCR cDNA sequences were retained only when supported by two or more reads. The tcR package was used for downstream repertoire analysis, and clonotypes were matched between fractions using CDR3 nucleotide sequence together with V segment. VDJmatch was used to annotate antigen specificity against VDJdb, with one amino acid substitution in CDR3 permitted. TCRdb reprocessed the sequencing reads and holds a single record per CDR3 protein sequence, with no DNA. TCRdb, rather than the study authors, made the V and J calls. In this sample's table one finds about 380,000 distinct CDR3 sequences. The ten largest clonotypes hold around 5.2% of the sample.

As to this clonotype: The antigen it binds to is not known.

A commercial ELISA kit detecting HCMV-specific IgG in serum was used to determine HCMV serostatus. Ficoll density gradient centrifugation was used to isolate peripheral blood mononuclear cells from blood. Input material: blood T cells: a sorted CD56 or NKG2C T cell subset, CD4+ or CD8+ T cells, or bulk PBMC T cells (not recorded which). The V and J segments used are TRBV7-6 and TRBJ2-5; TCRdb proposes TRBD1, but this gene call is untestable without DNA. The sequence was collected from a man between 18 and 69 years old in good health. For the CDR3, the sequence is CASSFRQGTQETQYF.